This TCR beta chain is from a study of blood T cell repertoires in COVID-19. Trimming took 6 bases from V and 4 from J; bases not matched to a gene: 5. The length of the CDR3 is 14 residues. Germline CDR1 and CDR2: MNHEY and SVGAGI. Clones were sequenced by immunoSEQ multiplex PCR, and TCRdb holds only the in-frame ones, with some missing. The repertoire consists of 210,000 or so clones, with 80% occurring once and the leading ten covering under 4.5%. The gene calls are TRBV6-5 and TRBJ1-5, with 8 bases that match TRBD1. This clonotype originated in a man aged 25-45 years with acute COVID-19. Sequenced sample: PBMCs or T cells enriched from blood (not recorded which). CDR3 amino acids: CASRPGQANQPQHF. CDR3 sequence (DNA): TGTGCCAGCAGGCCGGGACAGGCGAATCAGCCCCAGCATTTT.